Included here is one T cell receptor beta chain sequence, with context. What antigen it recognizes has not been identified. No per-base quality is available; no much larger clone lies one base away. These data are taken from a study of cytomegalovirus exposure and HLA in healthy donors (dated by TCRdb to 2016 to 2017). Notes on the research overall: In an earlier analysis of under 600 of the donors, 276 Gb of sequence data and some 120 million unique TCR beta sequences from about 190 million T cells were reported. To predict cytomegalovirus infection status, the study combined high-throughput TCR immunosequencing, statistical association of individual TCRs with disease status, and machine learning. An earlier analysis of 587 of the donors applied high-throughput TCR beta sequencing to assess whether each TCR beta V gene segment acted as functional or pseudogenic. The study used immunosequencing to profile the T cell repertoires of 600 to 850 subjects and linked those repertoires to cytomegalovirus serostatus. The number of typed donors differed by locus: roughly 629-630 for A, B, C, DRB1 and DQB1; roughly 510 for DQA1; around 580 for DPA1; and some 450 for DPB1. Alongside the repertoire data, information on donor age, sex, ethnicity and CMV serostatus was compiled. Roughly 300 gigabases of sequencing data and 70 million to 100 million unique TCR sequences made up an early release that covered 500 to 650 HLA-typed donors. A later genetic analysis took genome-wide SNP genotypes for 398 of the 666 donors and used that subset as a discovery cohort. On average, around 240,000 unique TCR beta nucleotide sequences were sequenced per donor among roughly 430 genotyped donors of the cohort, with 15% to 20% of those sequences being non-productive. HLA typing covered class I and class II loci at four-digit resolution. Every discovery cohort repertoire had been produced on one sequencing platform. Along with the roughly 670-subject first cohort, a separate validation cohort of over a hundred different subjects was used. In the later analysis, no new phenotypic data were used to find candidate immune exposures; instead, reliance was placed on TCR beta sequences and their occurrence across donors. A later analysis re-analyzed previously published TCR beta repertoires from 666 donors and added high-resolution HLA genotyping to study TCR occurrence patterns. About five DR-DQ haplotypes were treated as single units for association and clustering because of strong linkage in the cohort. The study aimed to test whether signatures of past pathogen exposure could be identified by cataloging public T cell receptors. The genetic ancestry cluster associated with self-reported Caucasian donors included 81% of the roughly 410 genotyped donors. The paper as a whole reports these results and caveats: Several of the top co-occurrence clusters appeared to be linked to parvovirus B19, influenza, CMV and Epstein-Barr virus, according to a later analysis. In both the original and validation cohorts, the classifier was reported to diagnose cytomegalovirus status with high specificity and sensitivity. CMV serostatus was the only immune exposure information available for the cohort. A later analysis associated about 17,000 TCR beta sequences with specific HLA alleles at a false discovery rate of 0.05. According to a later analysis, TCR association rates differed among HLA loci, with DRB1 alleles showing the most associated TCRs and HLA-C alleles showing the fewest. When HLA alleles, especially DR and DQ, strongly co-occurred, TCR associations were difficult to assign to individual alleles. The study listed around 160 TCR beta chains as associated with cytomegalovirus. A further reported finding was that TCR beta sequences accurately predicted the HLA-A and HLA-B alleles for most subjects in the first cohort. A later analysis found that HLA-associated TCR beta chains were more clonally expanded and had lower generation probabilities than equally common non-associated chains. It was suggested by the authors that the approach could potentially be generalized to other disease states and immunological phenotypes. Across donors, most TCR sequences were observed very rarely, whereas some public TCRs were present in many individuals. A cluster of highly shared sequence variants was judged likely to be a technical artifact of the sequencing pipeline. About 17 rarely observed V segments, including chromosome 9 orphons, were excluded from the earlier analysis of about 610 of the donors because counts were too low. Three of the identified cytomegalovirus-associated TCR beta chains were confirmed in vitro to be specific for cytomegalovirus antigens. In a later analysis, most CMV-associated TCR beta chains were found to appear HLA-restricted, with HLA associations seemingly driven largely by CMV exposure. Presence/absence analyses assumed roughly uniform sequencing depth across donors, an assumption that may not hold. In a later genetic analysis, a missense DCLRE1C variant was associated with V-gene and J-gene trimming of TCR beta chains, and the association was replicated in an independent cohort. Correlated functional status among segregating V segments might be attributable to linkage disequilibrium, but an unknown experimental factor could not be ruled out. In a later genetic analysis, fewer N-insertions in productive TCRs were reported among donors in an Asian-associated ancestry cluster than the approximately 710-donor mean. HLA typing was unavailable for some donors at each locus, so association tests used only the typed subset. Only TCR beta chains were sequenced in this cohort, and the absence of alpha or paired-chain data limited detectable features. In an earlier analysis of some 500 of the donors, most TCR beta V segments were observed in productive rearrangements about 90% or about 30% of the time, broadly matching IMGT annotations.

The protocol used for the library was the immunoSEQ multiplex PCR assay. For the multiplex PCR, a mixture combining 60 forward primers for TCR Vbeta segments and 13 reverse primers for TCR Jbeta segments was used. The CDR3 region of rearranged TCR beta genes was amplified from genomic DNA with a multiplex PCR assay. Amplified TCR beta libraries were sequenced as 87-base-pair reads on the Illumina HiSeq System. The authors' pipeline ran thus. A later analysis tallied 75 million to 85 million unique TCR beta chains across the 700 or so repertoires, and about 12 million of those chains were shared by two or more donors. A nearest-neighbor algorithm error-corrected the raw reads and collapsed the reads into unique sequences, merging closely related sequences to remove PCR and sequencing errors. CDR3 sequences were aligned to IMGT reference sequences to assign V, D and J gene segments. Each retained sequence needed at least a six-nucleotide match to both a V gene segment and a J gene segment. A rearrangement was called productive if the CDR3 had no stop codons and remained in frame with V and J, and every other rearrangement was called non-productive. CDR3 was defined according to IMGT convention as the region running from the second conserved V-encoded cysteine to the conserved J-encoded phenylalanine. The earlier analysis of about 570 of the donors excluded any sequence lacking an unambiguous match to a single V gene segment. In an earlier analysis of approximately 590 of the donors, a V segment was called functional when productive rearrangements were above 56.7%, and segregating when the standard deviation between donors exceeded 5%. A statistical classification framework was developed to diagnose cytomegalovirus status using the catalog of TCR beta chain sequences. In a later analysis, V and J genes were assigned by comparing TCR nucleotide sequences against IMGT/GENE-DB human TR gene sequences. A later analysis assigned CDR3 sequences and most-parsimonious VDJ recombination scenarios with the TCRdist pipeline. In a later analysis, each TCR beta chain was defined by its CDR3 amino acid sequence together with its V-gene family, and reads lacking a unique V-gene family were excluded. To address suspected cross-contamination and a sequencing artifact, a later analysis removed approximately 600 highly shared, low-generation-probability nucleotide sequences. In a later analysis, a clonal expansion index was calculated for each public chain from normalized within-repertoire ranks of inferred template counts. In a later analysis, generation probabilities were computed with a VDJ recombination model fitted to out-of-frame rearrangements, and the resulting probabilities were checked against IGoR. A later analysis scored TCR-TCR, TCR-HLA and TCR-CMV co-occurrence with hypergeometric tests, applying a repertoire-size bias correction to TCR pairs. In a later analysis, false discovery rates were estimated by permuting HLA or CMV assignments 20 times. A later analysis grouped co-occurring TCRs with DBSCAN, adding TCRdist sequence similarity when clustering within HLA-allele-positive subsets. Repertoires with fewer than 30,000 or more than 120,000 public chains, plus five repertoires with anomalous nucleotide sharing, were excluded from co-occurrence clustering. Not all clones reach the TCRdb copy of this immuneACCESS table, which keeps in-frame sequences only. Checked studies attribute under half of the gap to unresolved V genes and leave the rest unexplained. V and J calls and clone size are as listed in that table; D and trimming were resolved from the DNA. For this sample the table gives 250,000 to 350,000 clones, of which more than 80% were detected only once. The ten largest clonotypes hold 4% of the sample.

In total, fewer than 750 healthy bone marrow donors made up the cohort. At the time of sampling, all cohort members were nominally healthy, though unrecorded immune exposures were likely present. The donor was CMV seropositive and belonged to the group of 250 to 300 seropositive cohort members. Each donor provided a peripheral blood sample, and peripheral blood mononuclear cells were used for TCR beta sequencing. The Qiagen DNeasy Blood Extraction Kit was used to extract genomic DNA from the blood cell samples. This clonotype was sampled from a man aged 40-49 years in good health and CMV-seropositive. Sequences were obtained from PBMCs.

The CDR3 reads CATYSTHRGSYEQYF. The base sequence is TGTGCCACCTATTCGACCCACAGGGGCTCCTACGAGCAGTACTTC. This receptor chain uses TRBV6-5 and TRBJ2-7; TRBD1 aligns with 7 central bases. There are 15 amino acids in the CDR3, from cysteine to phenylalanine inclusive. Here the CDR3 DNA is all that survives: 45 bases in frame from base 1. Compared with germline, V lacks 10 bases and J lacks 0 bases; bases without a gene match: 12. For CDR1 and CDR2, the germline V gene lists MNHEY and SVGAGI.